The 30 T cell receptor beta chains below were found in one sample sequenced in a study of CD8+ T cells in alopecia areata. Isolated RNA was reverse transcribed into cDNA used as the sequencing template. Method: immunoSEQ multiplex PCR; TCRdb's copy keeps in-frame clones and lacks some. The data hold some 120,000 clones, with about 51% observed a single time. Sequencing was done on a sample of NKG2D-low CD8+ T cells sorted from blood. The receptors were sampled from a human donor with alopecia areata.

For the CDR3, the DNA is TGTGCCACCAGCAGATCTGGGGTGGGCAATCAGCCCCAGCATTTT. Translating gives CATSRSGVGNQPQHF. The chain combines TRBV15 with TRBJ1-5, with no clear D. Germline V gene lookup returns CDR1 LNHNV and CDR2 YYDKDF (reference sequence). The CDR3 has 15 residues. V was shortened by 2 bases and J by 2 bases, with 10 bases between the two germline ends.

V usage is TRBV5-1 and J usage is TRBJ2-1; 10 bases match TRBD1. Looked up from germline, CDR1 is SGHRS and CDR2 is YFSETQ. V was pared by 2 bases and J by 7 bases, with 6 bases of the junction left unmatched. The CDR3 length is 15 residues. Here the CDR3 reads CASSLGQGELNEQFF. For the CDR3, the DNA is TGCGCCAGCAGCTTAGGACAGGGGGAATTGAATGAGCAGTTCTTC.

The CDR3 loop is CASSSSVRYTF. CDR3 bases: TGTGCCAGCAGCTCTTCTGTCCGCTACACCTTC. This chain links TRBV5-6 with TRBJ1-2; D call uncertain. This CDR3 is built from 11 residues. V lost 3 bases and J 9 bases, leaving 9 bases between the germline ends. The germline V gene has CDR1 SGHDT and CDR2 YYEEEE.

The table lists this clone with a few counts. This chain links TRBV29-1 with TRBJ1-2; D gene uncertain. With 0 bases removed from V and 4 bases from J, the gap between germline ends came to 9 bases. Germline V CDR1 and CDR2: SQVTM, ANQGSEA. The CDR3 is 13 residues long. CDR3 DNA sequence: TGCAGCGTTGAAGAAGGGATAGTCTATGGCTACACCTTC. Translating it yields CSVEEGIVYGYTF.

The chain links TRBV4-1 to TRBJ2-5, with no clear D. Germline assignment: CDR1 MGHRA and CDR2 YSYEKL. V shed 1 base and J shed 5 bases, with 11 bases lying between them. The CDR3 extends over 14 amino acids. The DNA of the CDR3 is TGCGCCAGCAGCCAAGCTGGGTCTTCGGAGACCCAGTACTTC. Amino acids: CASSQAGSSETQYF.

The CDR3 DNA sequence: TGCAGCGTTTCCCCCCCCGGGACAAACTCCTACGAGCAGTACTTC. It specifies CSVSPPGTNSYEQYF. J is TRBJ2-7 and V is TRBV29-1, with D possibly matching TRBD1 (6 bases). V was trimmed by 5 bases and J by 0 bases, leaving 17 bases between them. CDR1 and CDR2 (germline): SQVTM, ANQGSEA. CDR3 size: 15 residues.

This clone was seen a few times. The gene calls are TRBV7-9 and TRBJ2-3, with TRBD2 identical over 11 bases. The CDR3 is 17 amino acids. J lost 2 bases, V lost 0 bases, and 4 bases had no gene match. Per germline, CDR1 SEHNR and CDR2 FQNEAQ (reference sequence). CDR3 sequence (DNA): TGTGCCAGCAGCTTAGCCCGACTAGCGGGACTCACAGATACGCAGTATTTT. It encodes CASSLARLAGLTDTQYF.

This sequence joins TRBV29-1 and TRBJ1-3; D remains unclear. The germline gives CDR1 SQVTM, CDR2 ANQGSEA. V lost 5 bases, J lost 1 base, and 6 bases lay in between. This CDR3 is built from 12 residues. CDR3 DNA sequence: TGCAGCGTTCTACATTCTGGAAACACCATATATTTT. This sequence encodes CSVLHSGNTIYF.

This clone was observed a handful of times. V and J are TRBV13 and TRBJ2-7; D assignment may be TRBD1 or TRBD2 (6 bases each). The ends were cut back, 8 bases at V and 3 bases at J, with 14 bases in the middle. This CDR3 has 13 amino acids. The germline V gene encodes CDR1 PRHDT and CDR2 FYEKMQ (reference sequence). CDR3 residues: CASGRGGGYEQYF. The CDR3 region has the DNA TGTGCCAGCGGCCGCGGAGGGGGCTACGAGCAGTACTTC.

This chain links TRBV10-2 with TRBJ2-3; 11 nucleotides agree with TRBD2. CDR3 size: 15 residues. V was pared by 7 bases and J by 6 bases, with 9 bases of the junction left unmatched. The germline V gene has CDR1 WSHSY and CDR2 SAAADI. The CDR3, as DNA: TGCGCCAGCAAGGGACTAGCGGTGGCAGGGGATACGCAGTATTTT. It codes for CASKGLAVAGDTQYF.

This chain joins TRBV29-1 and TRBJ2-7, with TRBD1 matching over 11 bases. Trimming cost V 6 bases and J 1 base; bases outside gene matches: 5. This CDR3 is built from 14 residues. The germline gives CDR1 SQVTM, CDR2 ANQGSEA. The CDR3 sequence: CSVTGTGGSYEQYF. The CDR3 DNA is TGCAGCGTGACCGGGACAGGGGGTTCCTACGAGCAGTACTTC.

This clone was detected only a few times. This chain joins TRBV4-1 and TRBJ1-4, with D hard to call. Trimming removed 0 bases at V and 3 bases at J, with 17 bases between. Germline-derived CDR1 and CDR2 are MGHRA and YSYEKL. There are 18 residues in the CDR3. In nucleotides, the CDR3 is TGCGCCAGCAGCCAAGATCCGGTTCGGGGAGAAGCTAATGAAAAACTGTTTTTT. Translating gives CASSQDPVRGEANEKLFF.

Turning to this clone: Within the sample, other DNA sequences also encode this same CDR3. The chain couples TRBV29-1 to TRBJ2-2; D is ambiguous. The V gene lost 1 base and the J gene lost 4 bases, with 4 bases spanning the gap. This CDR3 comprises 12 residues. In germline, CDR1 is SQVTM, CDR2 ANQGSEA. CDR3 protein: CSVEGGTGELFF. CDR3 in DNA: TGCAGCGTTGAAGGTGGCACCGGGGAGCTGTTTTTT.

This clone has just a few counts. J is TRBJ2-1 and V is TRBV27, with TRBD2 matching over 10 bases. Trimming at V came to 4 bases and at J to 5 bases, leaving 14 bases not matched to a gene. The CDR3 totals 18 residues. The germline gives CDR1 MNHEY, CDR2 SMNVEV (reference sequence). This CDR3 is CASSYFPPQAGGDNEQFF. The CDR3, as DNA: TGTGCCAGCAGTTATTTCCCCCCCCAAGCGGGAGGGGACAATGAGCAGTTCTTC.

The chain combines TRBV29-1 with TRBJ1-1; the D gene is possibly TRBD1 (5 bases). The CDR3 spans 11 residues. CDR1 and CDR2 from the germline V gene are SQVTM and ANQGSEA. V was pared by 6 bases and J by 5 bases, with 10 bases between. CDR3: CSVPGRTEAFF. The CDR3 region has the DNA TGCAGCGTACCGGGGCGAACTGAAGCTTTCTTT.

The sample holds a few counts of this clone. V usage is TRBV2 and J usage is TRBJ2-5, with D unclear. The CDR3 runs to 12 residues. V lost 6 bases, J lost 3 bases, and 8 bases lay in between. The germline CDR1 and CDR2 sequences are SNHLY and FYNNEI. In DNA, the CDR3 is TGTGCCAGCAGCGACATCAAAGAGACCCAGTACTTC. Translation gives CASSDIKETQYF. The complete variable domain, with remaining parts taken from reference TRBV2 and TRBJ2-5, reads EPEVTQTPSHQVTQMGQEVILRCVPISNHLYFYWYRQILGQKVEFLVSFYNNEISEKSEIFDDQFSVERPDGSNFTLKIRSTKLEDSAMYFCASSDIKETQYFGPGTRLLVL.

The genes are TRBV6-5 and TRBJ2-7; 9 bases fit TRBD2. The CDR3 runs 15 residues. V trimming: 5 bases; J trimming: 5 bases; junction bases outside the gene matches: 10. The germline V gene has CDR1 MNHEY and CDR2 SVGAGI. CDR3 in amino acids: CASSPTLAGLHEQYF. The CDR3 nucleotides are TGTGCCAGCAGTCCCACCCTAGCGGGACTCCACGAGCAGTACTTC.

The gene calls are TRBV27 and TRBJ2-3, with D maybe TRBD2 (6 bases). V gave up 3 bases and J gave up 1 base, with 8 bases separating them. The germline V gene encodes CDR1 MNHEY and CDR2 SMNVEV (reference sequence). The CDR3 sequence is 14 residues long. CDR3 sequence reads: CASSFERGTDTQYF. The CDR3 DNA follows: TGTGCCAGCAGTTTCGAGCGGGGCACAGATACGCAGTATTTT.

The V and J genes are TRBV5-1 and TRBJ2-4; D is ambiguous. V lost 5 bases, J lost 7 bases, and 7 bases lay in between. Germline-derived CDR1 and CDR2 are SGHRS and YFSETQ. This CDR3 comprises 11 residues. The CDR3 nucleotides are TGCGCCAGCAGGGATGGTAACATTCAGTACTTC. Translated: CASRDGNIQYF.

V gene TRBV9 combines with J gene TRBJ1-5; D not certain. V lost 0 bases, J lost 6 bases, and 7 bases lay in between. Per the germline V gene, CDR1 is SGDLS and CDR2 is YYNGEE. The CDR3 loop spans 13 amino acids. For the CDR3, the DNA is TGTGCCAGCAGCGTAGTCTCGGGTCAGCCCCAGCATTTT. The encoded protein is CASSVVSGQPQHF.

CDR3 in amino acids: CSVGDRGDTGELFF. The CDR3 DNA sequence: TGCAGCGTTGGGGACAGGGGGGACACCGGGGAGCTGTTTTTT. The chain combines TRBV29-1 with TRBJ2-2; 11 bases map to TRBD1. CDR1 is SQVTM, CDR2 ANQGSEA, per germline. This CDR3 spans 14 amino acids. V shed 4 bases, J shed 3 bases, and the junction held 1 base outside the gene matches.

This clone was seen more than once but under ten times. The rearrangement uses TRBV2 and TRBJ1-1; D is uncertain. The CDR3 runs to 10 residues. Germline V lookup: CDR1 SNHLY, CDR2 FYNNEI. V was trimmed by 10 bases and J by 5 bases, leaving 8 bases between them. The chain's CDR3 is CATKKTEAFF. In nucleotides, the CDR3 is TGTGCCACCAAGAAGACTGAAGCTTTCTTT.

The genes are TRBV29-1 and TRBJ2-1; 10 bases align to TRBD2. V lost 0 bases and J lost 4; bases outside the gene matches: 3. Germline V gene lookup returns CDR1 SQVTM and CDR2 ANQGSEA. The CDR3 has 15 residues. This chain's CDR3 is CSVEEGTSEYNEQFF. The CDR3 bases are TGCAGCGTTGAAGAGGGGACTAGCGAGTACAATGAGCAGTTCTTC.

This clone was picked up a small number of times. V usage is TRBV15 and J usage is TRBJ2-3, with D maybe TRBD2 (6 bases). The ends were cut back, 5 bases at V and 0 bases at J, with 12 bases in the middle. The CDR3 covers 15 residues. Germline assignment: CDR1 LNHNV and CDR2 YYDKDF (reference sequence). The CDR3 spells CATSPQRGSTDTQYF. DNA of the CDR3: TGTGCCACCAGCCCCCAACGGGGGAGCACAGATACGCAGTATTTT.

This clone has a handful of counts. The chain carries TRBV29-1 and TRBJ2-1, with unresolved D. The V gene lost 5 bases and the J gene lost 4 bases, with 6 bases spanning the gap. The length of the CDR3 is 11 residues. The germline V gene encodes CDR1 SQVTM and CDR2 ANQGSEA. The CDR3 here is CSVSEYNEQFF. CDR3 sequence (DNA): TGCAGCGTTTCCGAATACAATGAGCAGTTCTTC.

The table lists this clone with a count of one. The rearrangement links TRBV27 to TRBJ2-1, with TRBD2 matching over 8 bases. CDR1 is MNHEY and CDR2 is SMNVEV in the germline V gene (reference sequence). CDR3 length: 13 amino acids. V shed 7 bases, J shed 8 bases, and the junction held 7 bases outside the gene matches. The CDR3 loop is CASIGGGRDEQFF. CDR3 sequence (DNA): TGTGCCAGCATCGGGGGGGGGCGCGATGAGCAGTTCTTC.

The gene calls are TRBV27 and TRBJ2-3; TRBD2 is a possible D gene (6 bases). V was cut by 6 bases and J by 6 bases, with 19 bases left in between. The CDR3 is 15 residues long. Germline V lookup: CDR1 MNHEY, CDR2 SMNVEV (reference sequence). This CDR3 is CASSGTALPRDTQYF. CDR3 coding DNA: TGTGCCAGCAGCGGGACTGCCTTACCTCGCGATACGCAGTATTTT.

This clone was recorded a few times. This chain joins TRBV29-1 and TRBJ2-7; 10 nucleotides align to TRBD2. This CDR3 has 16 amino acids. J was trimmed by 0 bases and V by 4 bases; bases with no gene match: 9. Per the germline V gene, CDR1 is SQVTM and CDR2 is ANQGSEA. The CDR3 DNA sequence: TGCAGCGTTGTAACCCAAGCGGGAGGGCCCTCCTACGAGCAGTACTTC. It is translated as CSVVTQAGGPSYEQYF.

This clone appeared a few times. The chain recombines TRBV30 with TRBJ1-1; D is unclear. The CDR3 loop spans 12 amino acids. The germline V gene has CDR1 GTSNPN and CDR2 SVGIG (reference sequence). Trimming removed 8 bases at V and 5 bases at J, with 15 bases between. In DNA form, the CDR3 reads TGTGCCAGGGAGGAGGGAGGGACTGAAGCTTTCTTT. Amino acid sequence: CAREEGGTEAFF.

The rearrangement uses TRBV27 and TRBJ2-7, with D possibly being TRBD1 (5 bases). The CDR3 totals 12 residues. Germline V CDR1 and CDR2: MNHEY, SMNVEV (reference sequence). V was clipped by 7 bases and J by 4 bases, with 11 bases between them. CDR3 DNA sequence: TGTGCCAGCATGGGGCAAAGGTACGAGCAGTACTTC. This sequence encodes CASMGQRYEQYF.